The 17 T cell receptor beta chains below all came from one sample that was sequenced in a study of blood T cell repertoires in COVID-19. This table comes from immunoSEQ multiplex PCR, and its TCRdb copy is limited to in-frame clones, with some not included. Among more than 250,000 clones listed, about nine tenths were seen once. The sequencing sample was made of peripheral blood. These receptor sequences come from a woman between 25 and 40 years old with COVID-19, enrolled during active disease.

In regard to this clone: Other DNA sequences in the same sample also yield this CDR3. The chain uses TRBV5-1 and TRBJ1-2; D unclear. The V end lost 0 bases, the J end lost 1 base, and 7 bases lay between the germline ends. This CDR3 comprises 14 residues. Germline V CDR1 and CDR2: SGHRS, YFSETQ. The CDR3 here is CASSLEAGNYGYTF. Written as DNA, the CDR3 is TGCGCCAGCAGCTTGGAGGCGGGTAACTATGGCTACACCTTC.

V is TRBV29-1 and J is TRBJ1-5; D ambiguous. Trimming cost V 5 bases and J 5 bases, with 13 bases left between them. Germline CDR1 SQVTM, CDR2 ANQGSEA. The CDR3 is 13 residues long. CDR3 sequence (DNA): TGCAGCGTTCGGAGGGTATCAGATCAGCCCCAGCATTTT. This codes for CSVRRVSDQPQHF.

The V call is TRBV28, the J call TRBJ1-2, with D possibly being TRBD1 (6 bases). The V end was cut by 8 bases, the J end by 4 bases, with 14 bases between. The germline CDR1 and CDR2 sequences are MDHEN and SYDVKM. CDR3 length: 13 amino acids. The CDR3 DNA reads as TGTGCCAGCTGGTCCGGGACAAGCTATGGCTACACCTTC. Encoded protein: CASWSGTSYGYTF.

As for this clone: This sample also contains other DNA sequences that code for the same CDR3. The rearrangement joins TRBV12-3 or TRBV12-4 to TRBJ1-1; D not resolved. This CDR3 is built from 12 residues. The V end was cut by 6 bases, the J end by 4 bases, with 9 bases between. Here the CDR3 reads CASSLPGTEAFF. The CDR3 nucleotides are TGTGCCAGCAGCCTGCCCGGCACTGAAGCTTTCTTT.

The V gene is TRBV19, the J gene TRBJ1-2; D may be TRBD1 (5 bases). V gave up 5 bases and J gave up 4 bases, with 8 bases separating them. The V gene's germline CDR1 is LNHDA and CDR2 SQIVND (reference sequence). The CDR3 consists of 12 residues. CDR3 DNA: TGTGCCAGTAGTCTCGGGGGCTATGGCTACACCTTC. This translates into CASSLGGYGYTF.

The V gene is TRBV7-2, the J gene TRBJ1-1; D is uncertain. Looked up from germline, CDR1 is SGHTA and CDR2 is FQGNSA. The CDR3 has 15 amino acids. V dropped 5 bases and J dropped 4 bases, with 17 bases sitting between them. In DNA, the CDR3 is TGTGCCAGCAGCGGGAGGTCAGGTATTATCACTGAAGCTTTCTTT. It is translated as CASSGRSGIITEAFF.

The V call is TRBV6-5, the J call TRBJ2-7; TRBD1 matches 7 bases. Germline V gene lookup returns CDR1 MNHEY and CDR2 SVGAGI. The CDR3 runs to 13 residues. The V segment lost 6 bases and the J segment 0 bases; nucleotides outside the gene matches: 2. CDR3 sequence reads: CASRTGNSYEQYF. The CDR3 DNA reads TGTGCCAGCAGGACAGGGAACTCCTACGAGCAGTACTTC.

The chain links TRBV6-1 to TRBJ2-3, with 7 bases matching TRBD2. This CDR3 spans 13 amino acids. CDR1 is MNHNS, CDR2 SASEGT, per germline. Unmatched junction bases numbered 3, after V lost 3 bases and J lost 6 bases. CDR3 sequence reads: CASSEGGADTQYF. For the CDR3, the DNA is TGTGCCAGCAGTGAGGGAGGGGCCGATACGCAGTATTTT.

CDR3: CASALGGVTYNEQFF. CDR3 bases: TGCGCCAGCGCTCTGGGGGGGGTCACCTACAATGAGCAGTTCTTC. The chain has TRBV4-1 and TRBJ2-1, with 7 bases that match TRBD2. Trimming removed 8 bases from V and 2 bases from J; junction bases left unmatched: 9. The CDR3 sequence is 15 residues long. CDR1 MGHRA and CDR2 YSYEKL come from the germline V gene.

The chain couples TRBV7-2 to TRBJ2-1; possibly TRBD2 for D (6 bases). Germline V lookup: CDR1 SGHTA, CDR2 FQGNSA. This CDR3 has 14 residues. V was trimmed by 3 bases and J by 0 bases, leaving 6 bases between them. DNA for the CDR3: TGTGCCAGCAGCTTCGGGGGCTCCTACAATGAGCAGTTCTTC. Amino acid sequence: CASSFGGSYNEQFF.

The CDR3 DNA sequence: TGTGCCAGCAGTTACTCGACATGGGGACAATCCTACGAGCAGTACTTC. Its translation is CASSYSTWGQSYEQYF. The rearrangement links TRBV6-2 or TRBV6-3 to TRBJ2-7, with a possible D match to TRBD1 (6 bases). Trimming cost V 0 bases and J 1 base, with 13 bases left between them. Germline V lookup: CDR1 MNHEY, CDR2 SVGEGT. The CDR3 loop spans 16 amino acids.

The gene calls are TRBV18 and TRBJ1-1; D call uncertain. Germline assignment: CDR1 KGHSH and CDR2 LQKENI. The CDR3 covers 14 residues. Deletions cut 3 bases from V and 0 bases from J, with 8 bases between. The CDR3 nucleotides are TGTGCCAGCTCACCTTATACTATGAACACTGAAGCTTTCTTT. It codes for CASSPYTMNTEAFF. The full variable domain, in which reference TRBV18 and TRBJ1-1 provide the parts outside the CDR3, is NAGVMQNPRHLVRRRGQEARLRCSPMKGHSHVYWYRQLPEEGLKFMVYLQKENIIDESGMPKERFSAEFPKEGPSILRIQQVVRGDSAAYFCASSPYTMNTEAFFGQGTRLTVV.

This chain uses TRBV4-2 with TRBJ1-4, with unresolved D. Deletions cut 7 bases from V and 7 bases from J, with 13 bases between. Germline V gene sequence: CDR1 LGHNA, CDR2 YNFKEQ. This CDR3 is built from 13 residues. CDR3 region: CASTRGTGEKLFF. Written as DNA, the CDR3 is TGTGCCAGCACTCGGGGAACCGGTGAAAAACTGTTTTTT.

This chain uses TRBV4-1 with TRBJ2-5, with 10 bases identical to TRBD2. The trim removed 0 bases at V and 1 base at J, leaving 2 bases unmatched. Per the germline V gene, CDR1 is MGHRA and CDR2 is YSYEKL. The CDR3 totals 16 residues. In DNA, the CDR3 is TGCGCCAGCAGCCAAGAACTAGCGGGGTTCCAAGAGACCCAGTACTTC. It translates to CASSQELAGFQETQYF.

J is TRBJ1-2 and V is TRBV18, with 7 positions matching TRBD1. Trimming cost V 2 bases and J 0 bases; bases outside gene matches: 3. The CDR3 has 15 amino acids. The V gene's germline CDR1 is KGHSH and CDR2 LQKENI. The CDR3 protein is CASSPKQGANYGYTF. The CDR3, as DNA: TGTGCCAGCTCACCAAAGCAGGGGGCTAACTATGGCTACACCTTC. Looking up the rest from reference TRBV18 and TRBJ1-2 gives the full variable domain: NAGVMQNPRHLVRRRGQEARLRCSPMKGHSHVYWYRQLPEEGLKFMVYLQKENIIDESGMPKERFSAEFPKEGPSILRIQQVVRGDSAAYFCASSPKQGANYGYTFGSGTRLTVV.

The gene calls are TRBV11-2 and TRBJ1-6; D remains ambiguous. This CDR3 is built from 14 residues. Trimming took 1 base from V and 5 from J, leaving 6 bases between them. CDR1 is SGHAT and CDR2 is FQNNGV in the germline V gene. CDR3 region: CASSLGADNSPLHF. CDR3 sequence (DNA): TGTGCCAGCAGCTTAGGGGCAGATAATTCACCCCTCCACTTT.

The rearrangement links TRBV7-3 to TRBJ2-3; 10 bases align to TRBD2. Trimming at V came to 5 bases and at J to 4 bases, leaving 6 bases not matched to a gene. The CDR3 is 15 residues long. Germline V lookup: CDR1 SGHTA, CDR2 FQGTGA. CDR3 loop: CASSQSGGASDTQYF. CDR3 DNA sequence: TGTGCCAGCAGCCAAAGCGGGGGGGCCTCAGATACGCAGTATTTT.